Sequencing of this T cell receptor beta chain was carried out in a study of response to subunit inactivated influenza vaccine. This clonotype has only a few counts. The antigen is not known. General study findings and limits: Authors proposed each seasonal influenza vaccination draws in few new T cells.

Using its own MiXCR run on the RT-PCR reads, TCRdb lists one record per CDR3 protein. The sample contains approximately 300,000 distinct CDR3 sequences, roughly 22% of which appear only once. From germline, CDR1 is DFQATT and CDR2 SNEGSKA (reference sequence). V dropped 5 bases and J dropped 6 bases, with 25 bases sitting between them. The CDR3 loop spans 16 amino acids. The clonotype originates from a man aged 50 to 75 who received an inactivated influenza vaccine. The sample here was PBMCs from blood, taken less than 22 months after vaccination. This sequence joins TRBV20-1 and TRBJ1-2; the D is unclear. The CDR3 here is CSARPQSHQIKDGYTF. CDR3 sequence (DNA): TGCAGTGCTCGGCCACAGTCGCACCAGATCAAAGATGGCTACACCTTC.